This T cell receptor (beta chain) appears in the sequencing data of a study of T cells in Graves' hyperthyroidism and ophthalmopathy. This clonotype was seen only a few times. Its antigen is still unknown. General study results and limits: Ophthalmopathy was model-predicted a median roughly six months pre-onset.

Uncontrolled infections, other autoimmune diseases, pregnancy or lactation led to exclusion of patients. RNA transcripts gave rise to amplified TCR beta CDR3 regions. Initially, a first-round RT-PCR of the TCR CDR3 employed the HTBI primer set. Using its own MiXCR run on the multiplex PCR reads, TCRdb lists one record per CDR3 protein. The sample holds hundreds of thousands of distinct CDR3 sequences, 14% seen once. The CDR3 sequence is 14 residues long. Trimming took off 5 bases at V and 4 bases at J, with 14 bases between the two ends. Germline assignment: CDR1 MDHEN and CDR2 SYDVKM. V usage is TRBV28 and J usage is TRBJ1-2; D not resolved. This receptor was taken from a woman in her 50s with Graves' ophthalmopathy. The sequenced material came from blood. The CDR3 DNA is TGTGCCAGCAGTCAGTACCCGTCGCTCTATGGCTACACCTTC. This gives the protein CASSQYPSLYGYTF.